This TCR beta chain originates from a study of memory CD4+ T cells and cytomegalovirus serostatus. Overall study context: Healthy Belgian adult donors included 9 or 10 CMV-positive and approximately 25 CMV-negative people. Study-wide results and limits: The CMV-associated TCR signature appears largely within the CD4+ memory repertoire.

The authors' processing: After removing out-of-frame reads, approximately 2 million distinct TCRbeta sequences remained. The protocol was immunoSEQ multiplex PCR, while the TCRdb copy is restricted to in-frame clones and leaves out a portion. V, J and clone size are taken as reported in that table, and D and trimming were inferred from the DNA itself. The sample carries tens of thousands of clones, 70% to 80% recorded once. The sort gate was single viable CD3+CD4+CD8-CD45RO+ cells for memory CD4+ T cells. Total CD4+ T cells were enriched by CD4 positive selection. Regarding this clone: What it recognizes is unknown.

The CDR3 is 16 amino acids. With 5 bases clipped from V and 4 bases from J, the junction kept 11 bases outside the gene matches. Germline V gene lookup returns CDR1 SGHTA and CDR2 FQGNSA. The sequencing sample was made of memory CD4+ T cells from blood. The genes are TRBV7-2 and TRBJ2-5, with 9 bases lining up with TRBD1. The TCR was taken from an adult in good health and CMV-seropositive. The CDR3, as DNA: TGTGCCAGCAGCGCCAGCAGACAGGGGGGCGGAGAGACCCAGTACTTC. Translation: CASSASRQGGGETQYF.